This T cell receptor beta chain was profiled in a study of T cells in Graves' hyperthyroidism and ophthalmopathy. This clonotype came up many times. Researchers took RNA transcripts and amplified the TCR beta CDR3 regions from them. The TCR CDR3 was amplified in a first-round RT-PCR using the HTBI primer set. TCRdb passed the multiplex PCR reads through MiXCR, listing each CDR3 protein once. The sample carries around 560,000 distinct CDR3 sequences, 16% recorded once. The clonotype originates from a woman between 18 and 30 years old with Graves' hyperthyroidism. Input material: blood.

DNA for the CDR3: TGCGCCAGCAGCTTCGGGCAAAGCTCCTACAATGAGCAGTTCTTC. It yields the protein CASSFGQSSYNEQFF. This chain links TRBV5-1 with TRBJ2-1, with no clear D. Deletions cut 2 bases from V and 0 bases from J, with 9 bases between. Germline CDR1 is SGHRS and CDR2 is YFSETQ. CDR3 size: 15 residues.